This T cell receptor (beta chain) was captured by sequencing in a study of shared clonotypes between healthy human individuals. Profiled with immunoSEQ multiplex PCR; TCRdb holds only in-frame clones, not every one. The sample has about 640,000 clones; around 72% are singletons. The study, taken as a whole, reports: A handful of donors shared around 5.1% of their naive CD4 clonotypes.

This CDR3 contains 13 residues. V was shortened by 8 bases and J by 6 bases, with 17 bases between the two germline ends. Germline lookup yields CDR1 SQVTM and CDR2 ANQGSEA. With regard to this clone: Its antigen is currently unknown.

Sequencing input: memory CD4+ T cells sorted from blood. Subset here: CD45RA-negative fraction. V and J are TRBV29-1 and TRBJ1-5; the D gene is possibly TRBD1 (5 bases). The TCR sequence derives from a woman in her thirties in good health. As DNA, the CDR3 is TGCAGCACCTTGGCGGGGGATAGTCAGCCCCAGCATTTT. Protein product: CSTLAGDSQPQHF.